This T cell receptor beta chain was sequenced in a study of blood T cell repertoires in COVID-19. Looking at the study overall: The samples span acute and convalescent COVID-19 from the United States, Italy and Spain. T cells, B-cell-depleted T cells, or PBMCs provided the cDNA or gDNA that served as material.

The CDR3 contains 14 residues. Trimming pared 1 base from V and 6 bases from J, leaving 11 bases between. Germline assignment: CDR1 SGHTA and CDR2 FQGNSA. Original methodology: Scientists estimated how many nucleated cells there were by amplifying reference gene primers. Using immunoSEQ multiplex PCR, the repertoire was profiled, and TCRdb retains in-frame clones only, with some absent. From that table come the V and J calls and clone size; the DNA was used to work out D and trimming. The sample holds 99,000 or so clones, 85% to 90% seen once. The chain is built from TRBV7-2 and TRBJ2-3; D remains unclear. This sequence was found in a woman aged 60-70 years in a cohort sampled during active or convalescent COVID-19. Source material: peripheral blood. This chain's CDR3 is CASSLVAQYDTQYF. The CDR3 DNA reads as TGTGCCAGCAGCTTAGTGGCCCAGTATGATACGCAGTATTTT. The whole variable domain, filled in from reference TRBV7-2 and TRBJ2-3, reads GAGVSQSPSNKVTEKGKDVELRCDPISGHTALYWYRQSLGQGLEFLIYFQGNSAPDKSGLPSDRFSAERTGGSVSTLTIQRTQQEDSAVYLCASSLVAQYDTQYFGPGTRLTVL.